The T cell receptor beta chain under discussion was sequenced for a study of T cell changes during pregnancy in multiple sclerosis (dated by TCRdb to the late 2010s). For context, the study as a whole: Changes in the T cell repertoire over the course of pregnancy were examined in this study in women with multiple sclerosis.

The library was prepared using the immunoSEQ multiplex PCR assay. TCRdb provides this immuneACCESS table in a form limited to in-frame rearrangements. Some clones are lacking; in checked studies, under half of them reflect an unresolved V gene, and why the rest are absent is not known. The sample contains around 73,000 clones, almost 95% of them found a single time. The ten largest clones represent roughly 2.8% of the sample. V is trimmed back by 0 bases and J by 6 bases, and the junction contains 2 bases that no gene match accounts for. CDR1 is given as LGHNA and CDR2 as YSLEER, both from the germline V gene. Including cysteine and phenylalanine, the CDR3 has 14 amino acids. Only the CDR3 region is kept as DNA, spanning 42 bases read in frame from base 1. Details on this clone: Its recognized antigen is unknown. No much larger clonotype is one base removed from it; base qualities were not supplied.

The chain links TRBV4-3 with TRBJ1-5; 7 bases in the middle match TRBD1. This TCR derives from a female donor in good health, enrolled as a control in a pregnancy study. Sequenced material: peripheral blood, taken in the third trimester of pregnancy. The sequenced DNA: TGCGCCAGCAGCCAAGATACAGGGGTTCAGCCCCAGCATTTT. This translates into CASSQDTGVQPQHF.